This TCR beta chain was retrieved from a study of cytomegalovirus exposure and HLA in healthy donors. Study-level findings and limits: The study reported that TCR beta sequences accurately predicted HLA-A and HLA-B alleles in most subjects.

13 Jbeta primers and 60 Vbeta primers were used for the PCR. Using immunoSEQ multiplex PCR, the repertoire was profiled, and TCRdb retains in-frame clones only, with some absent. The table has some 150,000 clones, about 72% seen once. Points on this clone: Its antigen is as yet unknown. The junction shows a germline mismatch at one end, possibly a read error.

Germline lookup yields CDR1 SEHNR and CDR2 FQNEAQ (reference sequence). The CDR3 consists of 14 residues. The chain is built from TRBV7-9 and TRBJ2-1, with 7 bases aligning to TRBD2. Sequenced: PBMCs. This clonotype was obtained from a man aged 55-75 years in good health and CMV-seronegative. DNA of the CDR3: TGTTCCAGCAGCTTAGGTTTTAGCGGGCGTGAGCAGTTCTTC. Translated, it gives CSSSLGFSGREQFF.